These T cell receptor beta chains were read from a single sample in a study of blood T cell repertoires in COVID-19. Clones were read by immunoSEQ multiplex PCR, and TCRdb kept only the in-frame ones, dropping some. Of approximately 240,000 clones listed, around 82% were seen once; the top ten hold 4.9%. The sequencing sample was made of peripheral blood. Receptor source: an elderly woman with active or convalescent COVID-19. Both conserved end residues are part of each CDR3. D genes are given only for firm matches. Expanded clones get a size class; other rows say once, few or many, or leave the size out.

d_gene: NA; j_gene: TRBJ2-1; abundance: NA; v_gene: TRBV5-4; CDR3nt: TGTGCCAGCAGCCGTGATGGTGCGCCCTACAATGAGCAGTTCTTC; CDR3aa: CASSRDGAPYNEQFF
d_gene: TRBD1; j_gene: TRBJ1-5; abundance: NA; v_gene: TRBV5-1; CDR3nt: TGCGCCAGCAGCTGGGGACAGGGTCAGCCCCAGCATTTT; CDR3aa: CASSWGQGQPQHF
d_gene: NA; j_gene: TRBJ2-7; abundance: NA; v_gene: TRBV12-3/TRBV12-4; CDR3nt: TGTGCCAGCAGTTCGGGGGTAGCCTACGAGCAGTACTTC; CDR3aa: CASSSGVAYEQYF
d_gene: NA; j_gene: TRBJ2-7; abundance: NA; v_gene: TRBV30; CDR3nt: TGTGCCTGGAGTGTACTACTACAGGGCTACGAGCAGTACTTC; CDR3aa: CAWSVLLQGYEQYF
d_gene: TRBD2; j_gene: TRBJ2-3; abundance: NA; v_gene: TRBV5-1; CDR3nt: TGCGCCACCACAGCGGGGGGACTCACAGATACGCAGTATTTT; CDR3aa: CATTAGGLTDTQYF
d_gene: TRBD2; j_gene: TRBJ2-2; abundance: NA; v_gene: TRBV4-2; CDR3nt: TGTGCCAGCAGCCAAGAAACCGGGACTACATACACCGGGGAGCTGTTTTTT; CDR3aa: CASSQETGTTYTGELFF
d_gene: NA; j_gene: TRBJ2-2; abundance: NA; v_gene: TRBV10-3; CDR3nt: TGTGCCACCCGAGGGAACACCGGGGAGCTGTTTTTT; CDR3aa: CATRGNTGELFF
d_gene: TRBD2; j_gene: TRBJ2-7; abundance: once; v_gene: TRBV6-2/TRBV6-3; CDR3nt: TGTGCCAGCAGTTACTCCGGGACTAGCGGAAAGCAGTACTTC; CDR3aa: CASSYSGTSGKQYF
d_gene: TRBD1; j_gene: TRBJ2-7; abundance: NA; v_gene: TRBV28; CDR3nt: TGTGCCAGCAGTTCGACAGGGGACCTACTATACTACGAGCAGTACTTC; CDR3aa: CASSSTGDLLYYEQYF
d_gene: NA; j_gene: TRBJ1-6; abundance: NA; v_gene: TRBV28; CDR3nt: TGTGCCAGCAACAGAGATAATTCACCCCTCCACTTT; CDR3aa: CASNRDNSPLHF
d_gene: NA; j_gene: TRBJ1-1; abundance: NA; v_gene: TRBV11-2; CDR3nt: TGTGCCAGCAGCTTCCCCTCGGGGTCGAGGGCTTTCTTT; CDR3aa: CASSFPSGSRAFF
d_gene: NA; j_gene: TRBJ1-2; abundance: NA; v_gene: TRBV7-2; CDR3nt: TGTGCCAGCAGCTTAGTTAGTAGCCGAAATGGCTACACCTTC; CDR3aa: CASSLVSSRNGYTF
d_gene: NA; j_gene: TRBJ1-1; abundance: NA; v_gene: TRBV5-5; CDR3nt: TGTGCCAGCAGCTTGGAGGCAGGTTCAACTGAAGCTTTCTTT; CDR3aa: CASSLEAGSTEAFF
d_gene: NA; j_gene: TRBJ2-7; abundance: NA; v_gene: TRBV5-1; CDR3nt: TGCGCCAGCAGCTTGGATACAGGTCGCCACGAGCAGTACTTC; CDR3aa: CASSLDTGRHEQYF
d_gene: TRBD2; j_gene: TRBJ2-7; abundance: few; v_gene: TRBV5-1; CDR3nt: TGCGCCAGCAGCTTGACTAGCGGGAGTTTAGCCTACGAGCAGTACTTC; CDR3aa: CASSLTSGSLAYEQYF
d_gene: NA; j_gene: TRBJ1-1; abundance: once; v_gene: TRBV18; CDR3nt: TGTGCCAGCTCACCATCCAGGGCCCACGGGACTGAAGCTTTCTTT; CDR3aa: CASSPSRAHGTEAFF
d_gene: TRBD1; j_gene: TRBJ1-1; abundance: NA; v_gene: TRBV19; CDR3nt: TGTGCCAGTCGACAGGGGGACATCGGAGCTTTCTTT; CDR3aa: CASRQGDIGAFF
d_gene: NA; j_gene: TRBJ1-1; abundance: NA; v_gene: TRBV29-1; CDR3nt: TGCAGCGTCTGGACAGCCTTGAACACTGAAGCTTTCTTT; CDR3aa: CSVWTALNTEAFF
d_gene: TRBD1; j_gene: TRBJ2-2; abundance: few; v_gene: TRBV12-5; CDR3nt: TGTGCTAGTGGTCAATGGACAGGGAGCGGGGAGCTGTTTTTT; CDR3aa: CASGQWTGSGELFF
d_gene: TRBD2; j_gene: TRBJ2-1; abundance: NA; v_gene: TRBV7-9; CDR3nt: TGTGCCAGCATCAAATCTAGCGGGAGCTACAATGAGCAGTTCTTC; CDR3aa: CASIKSSGSYNEQFF
d_gene: TRBD1; j_gene: TRBJ2-2; abundance: NA; v_gene: TRBV14; CDR3nt: TGTGCCAGCAGCCAAGAGAACAGGGGGCTGACCGGGGAGCTGTTTTTT; CDR3aa: CASSQENRGLTGELFF
d_gene: NA; j_gene: TRBJ2-1; abundance: NA; v_gene: TRBV15; CDR3nt: TGTGCCACCAGCAGAGAACCCCAACAGCACGAGCAGTTCTTC; CDR3aa: CATSREPQQHEQFF
d_gene: TRBD1; j_gene: TRBJ2-2; abundance: NA; v_gene: TRBV5-6; CDR3nt: TGTGCCAGCAGCTTGAACAGGGGGTCCTGGGCCGGGGAGCTGTTTTTT; CDR3aa: CASSLNRGSWAGELFF
d_gene: NA; j_gene: TRBJ2-7; abundance: NA; v_gene: TRBV6-5; CDR3nt: TGTGCCAGCAGTTCGGACACAACTGAGCAGTACTTC; CDR3aa: CASSSDTTEQYF
d_gene: NA; j_gene: TRBJ1-4; abundance: NA; v_gene: TRBV9; CDR3nt: TGTGCCAGCAGCGTAGGAGTCGGAGGAAGTGAAAAACTGTTTTTT; CDR3aa: CASSVGVGGSEKLFF
d_gene: NA; j_gene: TRBJ1-4; abundance: NA; v_gene: TRBV6-1; CDR3nt: TGTGCCAGCAGTGAGCTCGGCAGGGATGTAAGGGCGAATGAAAAACTGTTTTTT; CDR3aa: CASSELGRDVRANEKLFF
d_gene: NA; j_gene: TRBJ2-2; abundance: few; v_gene: TRBV7-2; CDR3nt: TGTGCCAGCAGCTTATTTCGGCAGGGCAACACCGGGGAGCTGTTTTTT; CDR3aa: CASSLFRQGNTGELFF
d_gene: TRBD1; j_gene: TRBJ2-1; abundance: NA; v_gene: TRBV29-1; CDR3nt: TGCAGCGTTAACCGACAGGGGGTTAACTCCTACAATGAGCAGTTCTTC; CDR3aa: CSVNRQGVNSYNEQFF
d_gene: NA; j_gene: TRBJ2-7; abundance: NA; v_gene: TRBV10-3; CDR3nt: TGTGCCATCAGTGAGTCAAAGGGGCCCCCGACCTACGAGCAGTACTTC; CDR3aa: CAISESKGPPTYEQYF
d_gene: NA; j_gene: TRBJ2-2; abundance: NA; v_gene: TRBV30; CDR3nt: TGTGCCTGGAGTTTATACACCGGGGAGCTGTTTTTT; CDR3aa: CAWSLYTGELFF
d_gene: TRBD1; j_gene: TRBJ2-3; abundance: once; v_gene: TRBV19; CDR3nt: TGTGCCAGTAGCTCACACCGGGACAGGGGCACAGATACGCAGTATTTT; CDR3aa: CASSSHRDRGTDTQYF
d_gene: TRBD1; j_gene: TRBJ2-7; abundance: once; v_gene: TRBV3-1/TRBV3-2; CDR3nt: TGTGCCAGCAGCCAGGACGGGACAGGCGAGCAGTACTTC; CDR3aa: CASSQDGTGEQYF
d_gene: TRBD1; j_gene: TRBJ1-5; abundance: NA; v_gene: TRBV30; CDR3nt: TGTGCCTGGAGTGGACAGGGGAAAACCCAGCCCCAGCATTTT; CDR3aa: CAWSGQGKTQPQHF
d_gene: NA; j_gene: TRBJ2-5; abundance: NA; v_gene: TRBV5-1; CDR3nt: TGCGCCAGCAGCTTGAATTTCTTCGGAGAGACCCAGTACTTC; CDR3aa: CASSLNFFGETQYF
d_gene: TRBD1; j_gene: TRBJ2-7; abundance: NA; v_gene: TRBV2; CDR3nt: TGTGCCAGTAATACAGGGGTGTCCTACGAGCAGTACTTC; CDR3aa: CASNTGVSYEQYF
d_gene: NA; j_gene: TRBJ1-1; abundance: NA; v_gene: TRBV1; CDR3nt: TGCACCAGCAGCCAAGATTTCCGAGGGAGATTCTTTATGGACACTGAAGCTTTCTTT; CDR3aa: CTSSQDFRGRFFMDTEAFF